These T cell receptor beta chains were read from a single sample in a study of response to subunit inactivated influenza vaccine. TCRdb fed the RT-PCR reads into MiXCR, producing one record per CDR3 protein. The profile shows hundreds of thousands of distinct CDR3 sequences, less than 15% of them singletons. Sequenced here: PBMCs from blood, sampled around 14 days before vaccination. All receptors derive from a man aged 50 to 60 who received an inactivated influenza vaccine. The CDR3 runs from the conserved cysteine through the conserved F or W. A D gene is named only where the DNA matches it firmly. Size is stated for part of the rows, as once, few or many counts, or as a class when the clone is expanded.

cdr3_aa	cdr3_nt	d_call	v_call	j_call	clone_size
CASGTRYEQYF	TGTGCCAGCGGGACTCGTTACGAGCAGTACTTC	.	TRBV12-3/TRBV12-4	TRBJ2-7	many
CASSHGLPGSYEQYF	TGTGCCAGCAGCCACGGACTTCCCGGGTCCTACGAGCAGTACTTC	.	TRBV6-1	TRBJ2-7	.
CSVEDDGARGYNEQFF	TGCAGCGTTGAAGATGACGGGGCCAGGGGTTACAATGAGCAGTTCTTC	.	TRBV29-1	TRBJ2-1	few
CATCVSPQTGTDTQYF	TGTGCCACCTGTGTTAGTCCGCAGACTGGCACAGATACGCAGTATTTT	.	TRBV10-3	TRBJ2-3	few
CATSNGGSSYEQYF	TGTGCCACCAGCAACGGGGGTTCCTCCTACGAGCAGTACTTC	.	TRBV15	TRBJ2-7	.
CASSPEGPVDIQYF	TGTGCCAGCTCACCAGAAGGACCAGTAGACATTCAGTACTTC	.	TRBV18	TRBJ2-4	few
CASSYGGVPYEQYF	TGTGCCAGCAGTTACGGGGGAGTCCCCTACGAGCAGTACTTC	.	TRBV6-2/TRBV6-3	TRBJ2-7	few
CASSLAIGVSGNTIYF	TGTGCCAGCAGCTTAGCAATCGGGGTTTCTGGAAACACCATATATTTT	.	TRBV7-8	TRBJ1-3	few
CASRFKNIQYF	TGTGCCAGCAGGTTTAAAAACATTCAGTACTTC	.	TRBV12-3/TRBV12-4	TRBJ2-4	few
CSPVGPFTYEQYF	TGCAGCCCGGTGGGTCCATTTACCTACGAGCAGTACTTC	.	TRBV20-1	TRBJ2-7	few
CASSLEGDGAGEQFF	TGTGCCAGCAGCTTAGAGGGCGACGGGGCGGGAGAGCAGTTCTTC	.	TRBV7-6	TRBJ2-1	.
CASSFSGTDYGYTF	TGTGCCAGCAGTTTTTCGGGAACGGACTATGGCTACACCTTC	.	TRBV28	TRBJ1-2	.
CASSFVRGPTEAFF	TGTGCCAGCAGCTTCGTGAGGGGGCCCACTGAAGCTTTCTTT	TRBD1	TRBV7-9	TRBJ1-1	.
CASSLGSGNTGELFF	TGTGCCAGCAGTCTTGGGTCGGGTAACACCGGGGAGCTGTTTTTT	.	TRBV7-9	TRBJ2-2	many
CASSPAGREGRYNEQFF	TGTGCCAGCAGCCCAGCGGGGCGGGAGGGCCGTTACAATGAGCAGTTCTTC	TRBD2	TRBV7-2	TRBJ2-1	few
CASSLQGQGTDTQYF	TGTGCCAGCAGCTTACAGGGTCAAGGCACAGATACGCAGTATTTT	.	TRBV7-2	TRBJ2-3	few
CATRRPGDTEAFF	TGTGCCACTCGCCGACCGGGGGACACTGAAGCTTTCTTT	.	TRBV10-3	TRBJ1-1	few
CSVDSNQPQHF	TGCAGTGTTGATAGCAATCAGCCCCAGCATTTT	.	TRBV20-1	TRBJ1-5	few
CASSYLDTNYGYTF	TGTGCCAGCAGTTACCTGGACACGAACTATGGCTACACCTTC	.	TRBV6-2/TRBV6-3	TRBJ1-2	many
CASSLAGGDDEQFF	TGCGCCAGCAGCTTGGCCGGGGGGGACGATGAGCAGTTCTTC	TRBD2	TRBV5-1	TRBJ2-1	few
CASSASYPGELFF	TGCGCCAGCAGTGCTTCGTACCCCGGGGAGCTGTTTTTT	.	TRBV5-1	TRBJ2-2	.
CASSLRQGKGEQFF	TGCGCCAGCAGCTTGCGGCAGGGAAAGGGTGAGCAGTTCTTC	.	TRBV5-1	TRBJ2-1	few
CASSSEQPGELFF	TGTGCCAGCAGTTCAGAACAGCCCGGGGAGCTGTTTTTT	.	TRBV2	TRBJ2-2	.
CASSLTGTSGGHSYEQYF	TGTGCCAGCAGTTTAACTGGGACTAGCGGGGGCCACTCCTACGAGCAGTACTTC	TRBD2	TRBV6-5	TRBJ2-7	few
CASSLLPWNPLGETQYF	TGCGCCAGCAGCTTGCTTCCTTGGAACCCCCTGGGAGAGACCCAGTACTTC	.	TRBV5-1	TRBJ2-5	.
CSARTGTSGWYNEQFF	TGCAGTGCTAGAACCGGGACTAGCGGGTGGTACAATGAGCAGTTCTTC	TRBD2	TRBV20-1	TRBJ2-1	.
CSARDGRGETQYF	TGCAGTGCTAGAGACGGCAGGGGGGAGACCCAGTACTTC	TRBD1	TRBV20-1	TRBJ2-5	few
CSVEMGGVHEQFF	TGCAGCGTTGAAATGGGCGGGGTTCATGAGCAGTTCTTC	.	TRBV29-1	TRBJ2-1	few
CASSTGRMSTDTQYF	TGCGCCAGCAGCACGGGACGGATGAGCACAGATACGCAGTATTTT	.	TRBV5-1	TRBJ2-3	.
CASSNTSGSSYEQYF	TGTGCCAGCAGCAACACTAGCGGGAGTTCCTACGAGCAGTACTTC	TRBD2	TRBV7-9	TRBJ2-7	.
CASSISQGTNEKLFF	TGCGCCAGCAGCATATCACAAGGAACTAATGAAAAACTGTTTTTT	.	TRBV5-1	TRBJ1-4	.
CASSRPGTRLNEQFF	TGTGCCAGCAGCCGTCCCGGGACTAGACTTAATGAGCAGTTCTTC	TRBD2	TRBV3-1	TRBJ2-1	.
CASSLAPLFF	TGTGCCAGCAGCTTAGCTCCACTGTTTTTT	.	TRBV7-9	TRBJ2-2	.
CASSLATGAPAQHF	TGTGCCAGCAGTTTGGCCACAGGTGCCCCCGCCCAGCATTTT	.	TRBV12-3/TRBV12-4	TRBJ1-5	many
CASSPWGDEQFF	TGTGCCAGCTCGCCCTGGGGAGATGAGCAGTTCTTC	.	TRBV18	TRBJ2-1	few
CASSVGLAYNEQFF	TGTGCCAGCAGCGTGGGACTAGCCTACAATGAGCAGTTCTTC	TRBD2	TRBV7-2	TRBJ2-1	few
CASSLVAGFSYNEQFF	TGCGCCAGCAGCTTGGTAGCGGGGTTCTCCTACAATGAGCAGTTCTTC	TRBD2	TRBV5-1	TRBJ2-1	few
CASSLDSRVAEAFF	TGCGCCAGCAGCTTGGATTCCAGGGTCGCTGAAGCTTTCTTT	.	TRBV5-1	TRBJ1-1	many
CASSLSGTSNQPQHF	TGTGCCAGCAGCTTATCGGGGACTAGCAATCAGCCCCAGCATTTT	.	TRBV7-2	TRBJ1-5	many
CSASGGRGGEQYF	TGCAGCGCCTCGGGGGGCCGAGGAGGGGAGCAGTACTTC	.	TRBV29-1	TRBJ2-7	.
CSVAEGRDTEAFF	TGCAGCGTTGCTGAGGGGCGGGACACTGAAGCTTTCTTT	.	TRBV29-1	TRBJ1-1	.